A selection of T cell receptor beta chains follows, all from one sample in a study of regulatory T cells in long-lasting Graves disease. TCRdb re-analysed the multiplex PCR reads in MiXCR, keeping a single row per CDR3 protein. The data show roughly 610,000 distinct CDR3 sequences, 16% seen once. These data also featured in a second study, about T cells in Graves' hyperthyroidism and ophthalmopathy.

Source: peripheral blood mononuclear cells (PBMCs), taken at new diagnosis, from a patient treated with antithyroid drugs. Every receptor here comes from a woman between 25 and 40 years old with Graves disease. Each CDR3 is given with its conserved first and last residue. The D gene is left open where the match is weak. Size is stated for part of the rows, as once, few or many counts, or as a class when the clone is expanded.

length | D | J | V | size | DNA | CDR3
15 | TRBD1 | TRBJ1-1 | TRBV11-1 | once | TGTGCCAGCAGCTTAGCGGGACAGGGGGACCGTTCGGCTTTCTTC | CASSLAGQGDRSAFF
16 | NA | TRBJ1-5 | TRBV15 | many | TGTGCCACCAGCAGAGATTTGGGGGGCGTCAATCAGCCCCAGCATTTT | CATSRDLGGVNQPQHF
15 | TRBD1 | TRBJ2-1 | TRBV28 | NA | TGTGCCAGCAGTTTCTTCGGGACAGGGGTAAATGAGCAGTTCTTC | CASSFFGTGVNEQFF
13 | NA | TRBJ2-7 | TRBV20-1 | NA | TGCAGTGCCGGGATAGGCCGCTTCTACGAGCAGTACTTC | CSAGIGRFYEQYF
14 | TRBD1 | TRBJ1-5 | TRBV7-2 | many | TGTGCCAGCACCTCGACAGGGGGCGGACAGCCCCAGCATTTT | CASTSTGGGQPQHF
15 | NA | TRBJ2-5 | TRBV7-9 | few | TGTGCCAGCAAACAAATGGGACAACGGGAAGAGACCCAGTACTTC | CASKQMGQREETQYF
11 | NA | TRBJ1-2 | TRBV2 | many | TGTGCCAGCAGTGAAAAATGGCCATCCCTTTTC | CASSEKWPSLF
17 | TRBD2 | TRBJ2-7 | TRBV10-3 | NA | TGTGCCATCAGTGGGGGACTAGCGGGAGGGCCGGGGAACGAGCAGTACTTC | CAISGGLAGGPGNEQYF
16 | NA | TRBJ2-2 | TRBV18 | NA | TGTGCCAGCTCACCCTTTCGAGGAATCAGCACGGGGGAGCTGTTTTTT | CASSPFRGISTGELFF
15 | NA | TRBJ1-1 | TRBV9 | many | TGTGCCAGCAGCCCCATGGGGGGGACGGGCACTGAAGCTTTCTTT | CASSPMGGTGTEAFF
14 | NA | TRBJ1-6 | TRBV20-1 | NA | TGCAGTGCTAGTATCGTAGGCAATAATTCACCCCTCCACTTT | CSASIVGNNSPLHF
15 | NA | TRBJ2-5 | TRBV2 | many | TGTGCCAGCAGTCCTGGTTGGACCGACCGCGAGACCCAGTACTTC | CASSPGWTDRETQYF
12 | NA | TRBJ1-2 | TRBV13 | many | TGTGCCAGCAGTGCCCGTGACGATGGCTACACCTTC | CASSARDDGYTF
13 | NA | TRBJ2-7 | TRBV20-1 | many | TGCAGTGCTAGAGAGAGTGTGATTTACGAGCAGTACTTC | CSARESVIYEQYF
14 | NA | TRBJ1-3 | TRBV28 | many | TGTGCCACCTCCCCAGGGCAGGCGGGAAACACCATATATTTT | CATSPGQAGNTIYF
11 | NA | TRBJ2-7 | TRBV28 | few | TGTGCCAGCCACGGGACCTACGAGCAGTACTTC | CASHGTYEQYF
18 | NA | TRBJ2-2 | TRBV6-5 | many | TGTGCCAGCAGTTACTCGACCTCAGGACTTTGGAACACCGGGGAGCTGTTTTTT | CASSYSTSGLWNTGELFF
13 | NA | TRBJ1-1 | TRBV18 | few | TGTGCCAGCTCACAGGACTCCAACACTGAAGCTTTCTTT | CASSQDSNTEAFF
14 | NA | TRBJ2-6 | TRBV7-8 | few | TGTGCCAGCGGCGTAACATCTGGGGCCAACGTCCTGACTTTC | CASGVTSGANVLTF
19 | TRBD2 | TRBJ2-3 | TRBV28 | many | TGTGCCAGCAGTTTGCTCTATCCTAAGACTAGCGGACACACAGATACGCAGTATTTT | CASSLLYPKTSGHTDTQYF
15 | TRBD2 | TRBJ2-7 | TRBV27 | few | TGTGCCAGCAGTTTTCGACTAGCGGGATACTACGAGCAGTACTTC | CASSFRLAGYYEQYF
14 | NA | TRBJ2-7 | TRBV6-5 | few | TGTGCCAGCAGTTACCTGCCGGGACTCTACGAGCAGTACTTC | CASSYLPGLYEQYF
15 | NA | TRBJ2-3 | TRBV30 | few | TGTGCTGGAGCCCCCCTAGCCTGGGGGTTGGATACGCAGTATTTT | CAGAPLAWGLDTQYF
16 | NA | TRBJ2-6 | TRBV7-3 | NA | TGTGCCAGCAGCGTCATCGCAGGGTCTGGGGCCAACGTCCTGACTTTC | CASSVIAGSGANVLTF